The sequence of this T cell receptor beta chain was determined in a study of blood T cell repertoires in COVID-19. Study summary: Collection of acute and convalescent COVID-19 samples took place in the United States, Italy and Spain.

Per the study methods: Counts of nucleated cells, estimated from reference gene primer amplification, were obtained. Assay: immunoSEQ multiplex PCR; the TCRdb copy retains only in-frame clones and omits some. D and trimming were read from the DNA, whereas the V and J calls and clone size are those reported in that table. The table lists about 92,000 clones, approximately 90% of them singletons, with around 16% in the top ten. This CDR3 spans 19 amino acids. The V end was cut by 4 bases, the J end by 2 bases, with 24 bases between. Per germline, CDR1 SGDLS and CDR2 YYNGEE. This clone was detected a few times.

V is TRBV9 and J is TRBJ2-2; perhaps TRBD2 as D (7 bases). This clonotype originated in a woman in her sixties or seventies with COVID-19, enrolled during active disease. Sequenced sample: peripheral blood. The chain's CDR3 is CASSTSDRGGQSNTGELFF. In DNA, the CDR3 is TGTGCCAGCAGCACTAGCGACCGAGGAGGACAGAGTAACACCGGGGAGCTGTTTTTT.